The 21 T cell receptor beta chains listed next were all sequenced from one sample in a study of blood T cell repertoires in COVID-19 (dated by TCRdb to the early 2020s). The library came from the immunoSEQ multiplex PCR assay. TCRdb mirrors the immuneACCESS table, restricted to in-frame sequences. Some clones are absent from its copies; in checked studies, under half trace to an unresolved V gene, and the reason for the others is unknown. The sample table lists a few hundred thousand clones, 84% of them with a count of one. The ten largest clones represent around 4.1% of the sample. The sample consisted of PBMCs or T cells enriched from blood (not recorded which). The receptor source for this set is a man aged 30-40 years with acute COVID-19.

The V gene is TRBV19, the J gene TRBJ1-2; a possible D gene is TRBD1 (6 bases). V was trimmed by 0 bases and J by 1 base, leaving 12 bases between them. The CDR3 contains 16 residues. CDR1 is LNHDA, CDR2 SQIVND, per germline (reference sequence). CDR3 residues: CASSIEVTGINYGYTF. DNA of the CDR3: TGTGCCAGTAGTATAGAGGTGACAGGAATTAACTATGGCTACACCTTC. Filled out from reference TRBV19 and TRBJ1-2, the complete variable domain reads DGGITQSPKYLFRKEGQNVTLSCEQNLNHDAMYWYRQDPGQGLRLIYYSQIVNDFQKGDIAEGYSVSREKKESFPLTVTSAQKNPTAFYLCASSIEVTGINYGYTFGSGTRLTVV.

The chain combines TRBV6-5 with TRBJ1-5; TRBD1 aligns across 10 bases. Germline CDR1 and CDR2: MNHEY and SVGAGI. The CDR3 is 14 residues long. Trimming cost V 8 bases and J 6 bases; bases outside gene matches: 7. DNA for the CDR3: TGTGCCAGCTCCGGGACAGGGGTGATTCAGCCCCAGCATTTT. Amino acid sequence: CASSGTGVIQPQHF.

This rearrangement joins TRBV19 to TRBJ2-5, with D possibly matching TRBD1 (5 bases). The germline gives CDR1 LNHDA, CDR2 SQIVND (reference sequence). V dropped 3 bases and J dropped 1 base, with 6 bases sitting between them. CDR3 length equals 13 residues. CDR3 in amino acids: CASSIQGQETQYF. The CDR3 DNA reads as TGTGCCAGTAGTATCCAGGGCCAAGAGACCCAGTACTTC. Variable domain in full (rest from reference TRBV19 and TRBJ2-5): DGGITQSPKYLFRKEGQNVTLSCEQNLNHDAMYWYRQDPGQGLRLIYYSQIVNDFQKGDIAEGYSVSREKKESFPLTVTSAQKNPTAFYLCASSIQGQETQYFGPGTRLLVL.

The chain is built from TRBV28 and TRBJ1-2; D remains ambiguous. V dropped 7 bases and J dropped 4 bases, with 13 bases sitting between them. The germline V gene has CDR1 MDHEN and CDR2 SYDVKM. CDR3 size: 13 residues. The CDR3 coding sequence is TGTGCCAGCACAAGCGGCCGACCCTATGGCTACACCTTC. Encoded protein: CASTSGRPYGYTF.

The J gene is TRBJ2-3, the V gene TRBV6-4; weak D call: TRBD2 (5 bases). CDR1 is MRHNA and CDR2 is SNTAGT in the germline V gene. CDR3 length equals 15 residues. Trimming shortened V by 0 bases and J by 2 bases, and 9 bases separated the two germline ends. CDR3 DNA: TGTGCCAGCAGTGACTCGGAGGAAATCACAGATACGCAGTATTTT. This encodes CASSDSEEITDTQYF.

The chain joins TRBV28 to TRBJ1-4, with a weak D call TRBD1 (6 bases). The CDR3 is 15 residues long. The V end lost 6 bases, the J end lost 5 bases, and 16 bases lay between the germline ends. CDR1 and CDR2 from the germline V gene are MDHEN and SYDVKM. The CDR3 coding sequence is TGTGCCAGCAGGGGGATGGGGGCTGGGAATGAAAAACTGTTTTTT. Translating gives CASRGMGAGNEKLFF.

This chain connects TRBV28 to TRBJ2-4; TRBD2 agrees at 11 bases. From germline, CDR1 is MDHEN and CDR2 SYDVKM. With 6 bases clipped from V and 6 bases from J, the junction kept 10 bases outside the gene matches. This CDR3 is 16 amino acids long. The DNA of the CDR3 is TGTGCCAGCAGCCCCGGGCTAGCGGGGGGTTTAAACATTCAGTACTTC. Amino acids: CASSPGLAGGLNIQYF.

This chain uses TRBV6-5 with TRBJ2-1, with 8 bases fitting TRBD2. V was pared by 8 bases and J by 3 bases, with 6 bases of the junction left unmatched. In germline, CDR1 is MNHEY, CDR2 SVGAGI. The CDR3 is 14 amino acids. The CDR3 is CASLAGTNYNEQFF. Here the CDR3 DNA reads TGTGCCAGCTTAGCGGGGACAAACTACAATGAGCAGTTCTTC.

CDR3 region: CASSGVGGVNTEAFF. For the CDR3, the DNA is TGCGCCAGCAGCGGCGTCGGGGGGGTGAACACTGAAGCTTTCTTT. The chain has TRBV5-1 and TRBJ1-1; possible D gene TRBD1, 5 bases. This CDR3 contains 15 residues. Trimming took off 4 bases at V and 0 bases at J, with 13 bases between the two ends. In germline, CDR1 is SGHRS, CDR2 YFSETQ.

J is TRBJ1-1 and V is TRBV12-3 or TRBV12-4; D ambiguous. The CDR3 covers 13 residues. V lost 4 bases, J lost 1 base, and 7 bases lay in between. The CDR3 sequence is CASSSGKNTEAFF. The CDR3 DNA is TGTGCCAGCAGTTCCGGGAAGAACACTGAAGCTTTCTTT.

The chain carries TRBV7-8 and TRBJ2-5, with D possibly TRBD1 on 6 matching bases. V lost 1 base and J lost 5, with 11 bases in between. Looked up from germline, CDR1 is SGHVS and CDR2 is FQNEAQ. The CDR3 sequence is 14 residues long. The CDR3 DNA is TGTGCCAGCAGCTTAGGGGGGCCGGGGGAGACCCAGTACTTC. Residues: CASSLGGPGETQYF.

This sequence joins TRBV5-6 and TRBJ1-2, with TRBD1 matching over 7 bases. The length of the CDR3 is 14 residues. Germline V gene lookup returns CDR1 SGHDT and CDR2 YYEEEE. V was pared by 4 bases and J by 3 bases, with 6 bases of the junction left unmatched. The DNA of the CDR3 is TGTGCCAGCAGCGGCCGGGACAGATACTATGGCTACACCTTC. This codes for CASSGRDRYYGYTF. Combining the CDR3 with reference TRBV5-6 and TRBJ1-2 gives the whole variable domain DAGVTQSPTHLIKTRGQQVTLRCSPKSGHDTVSWYQQALGQGPQFIFQYYEEEERQRGNFPDRFSGHQFPNYSSELNVNALLLGDSALYLCASSGRDRYYGYTFGSGTRLTVV.

This chain links TRBV5-1 with TRBJ1-4, with D unresolved. Germline CDR1 SGHRS, CDR2 YFSETQ. Trimming cost V 5 bases and J 0 bases, with 11 bases left between them. The CDR3 length is 15 residues. CDR3 loop: CASSRSGPTNEKLFF. DNA of the CDR3: TGCGCCAGCAGTAGATCGGGTCCAACTAATGAAAAACTGTTTTTT.

The V gene is TRBV2, the J gene TRBJ1-5; perhaps TRBD1 as D (6 bases). The length of the CDR3 is 15 residues. V was clipped by 2 bases and J by 4 bases, with 12 bases between them. Per the germline V gene, CDR1 is SNHLY and CDR2 is FYNNEI. CDR3 in amino acids: CASSERGGENQPQHF. CDR3 DNA: TGTGCCAGCAGTGAAAGGGGGGGGGAAAATCAGCCCCAGCATTTT.

This clone was picked up a small number of times. The chain recombines TRBV6-1 with TRBJ2-7; D remains ambiguous. V was pared by 0 bases and J by 5 bases, with 8 bases between. Germline lookup yields CDR1 MNHNS and CDR2 SASEGT. The CDR3 is 13 residues long. CDR3 sequence: CASSEAPPDEQYV. CDR3 nucleotide sequence: TGTGCCAGCAGTGAAGCCCCGCCGGACGAGCAGTACGTC.

This chain connects TRBV9 to TRBJ1-2, with TRBD1 matching over 8 bases. The V gene's germline CDR1 is SGDLS and CDR2 YYNGEE. The CDR3 has 14 amino acids. The V gene end was trimmed by 1 base and the J gene end by 6 bases; junction bases not matched to a gene: 5. The CDR3 nucleotides read TGTGCCAGCAGCGTACCGGGACAGGCGAATGGCTACACCTTC. Encoded protein: CASSVPGQANGYTF.

The chain has TRBV4-1 and TRBJ1-1; TRBD1 matches at 8 bases. CDR1 and CDR2 from the germline V gene are MGHRA and YSYEKL. V was pared by 3 bases and J by 4 bases, with 7 bases of the junction left unmatched. The CDR3 consists of 15 residues. For the CDR3, the DNA is TGCGCCAGCAGCCATGGGGACAGGAGGGGCACTGAAGCTTTCTTT. The encoded protein is CASSHGDRRGTEAFF.

V and J are TRBV7-9 and TRBJ1-2; D is uncertain. V lost 7 bases and J 5 bases, leaving 17 bases between the germline ends. The CDR3 contains 14 residues. Germline CDR1 SEHNR, CDR2 FQNEAQ (reference sequence). CDR3 bases: TGTGCCAGCACCCCCCAGCAGACAAAGTATGGCTACACCTTC. Encoded protein: CASTPQQTKYGYTF.

The chain links TRBV28 to TRBJ2-2; 9 bases align to TRBD1. CDR3 length equals 15 residues. Germline CDR1 MDHEN, CDR2 SYDVKM. The J segment lost 4 bases and the V segment lost 6 bases, leaving 6 bases of the junction unmatched. CDR3 sequence (DNA): TGTGCCAGCAGGAACACAGGGGGCGTCACCGGGGAGCTGTTTTTT. This translates into CASRNTGGVTGELFF.

A single count supports this clone. This chain connects TRBV4-1 to TRBJ1-1, with 9 bases identical to TRBD1. CDR1 is MGHRA and CDR2 is YSYEKL in the germline V gene. J gave up 1 base and V 0 bases, and 3 bases lay outside the gene matches. This CDR3 contains 16 residues. CDR3 nucleotide sequence: TGCGCCAGCAGCCAAGATTTGACAGGGGGGAACACTGAAGCTTTCTTT. This encodes CASSQDLTGGNTEAFF.

In the case of this clone: Compared with germline, one end of the junction differs, possibly owing to a read error. Other DNA sequences within the sample encode an identical CDR3. This chain joins TRBV5-1 and TRBJ1-4; D unresolved. Germline CDR1 is SGHRS and CDR2 is YFSETQ. CDR3 length: 14 amino acids. CDR3 nucleotides: TGTGCCAGCAGCTTGTCCGGAGATAATGAAAAACTGTTTTTT. Translating gives CASSLSGDNEKLFF.